What follows are 5 T cell receptor beta chains derived from one specimen sequenced in a study of T cells in Graves' hyperthyroidism and ophthalmopathy (dated by TCRdb to the late 2010s). Preparation of the library involved multiplex PCR. The instrument was an Illumina HiSeq 2000. The TCR beta CDR3 regions were amplified from the RNA transcripts. For the first round of RT-PCR on the TCR CDR3, the HTBI primer set was used together with the Qiagen OneStep RT-PCR kit. TCRdb took the public reads, trimmed them with fastp at Q25, ran MiXCR for clone calling and kept in-frame beta chains. Rows are combined by CDR3 protein, so each entry shows the most common genes and DNA. In all, the sample holds around 530,000 distinct CDR3 sequences, and about 15% of those were seen once. The ten most abundant clones make up approximately 16% of the sample. The sequencing sample was made of blood. These TCRs come from a woman aged 18-29 years with Graves' ophthalmopathy.

The genes are TRBV20-1 and TRBJ2-2; a possible D gene is TRBD2 (5 bases). The CDR3 runs 15 residues. Germline V gene data show CDR1 as DFQATT and CDR2 as SNEGSKA (reference sequence). Trimming pared 0 bases from V and 1 base from J, leaving 9 bases between. The CDR3 DNA reads as TGCAGTGCTAGAGATCCCGGAGGGAACACCGGGGAGCTGTTTTTT. It yields the protein CSARDPGGNTGELFF.

This sequence joins TRBV12-3 or TRBV12-4 and TRBJ1-4; a weak D match, TRBD1 (5 bases). V gave up 8 bases and J gave up 8 bases, with 15 bases separating them. This CDR3 is 13 amino acids long. The CDR3 coding sequence is TGTGCCAGCGGTCAGGGTATATCCGAAAAACTGTTTTTT. Its translation: CASGQGISEKLFF.

The table lists this clonotype with many counts. V is TRBV29-1 and J is TRBJ1-1; 9 nucleotides align to TRBD1. The trim removed 6 bases at V and 5 bases at J, leaving 19 bases unmatched. The CDR3 totals 17 residues. Germline assignment: CDR1 SQVTM and CDR2 ANQGSEA. CDR3 residues: CSVSLGTGWGGRTEAFF. Written as DNA, the CDR3 is TGCAGCGTATCACTCGGGACAGGGTGGGGGGGGAGGACTGAAGCTTTCTTT. Combining the CDR3 with reference TRBV29-1 and TRBJ1-1 gives the whole variable domain SAVISQKPSRDICQRGTSLTIQCQVDSQVTMMFWYRQQPGQSLTLIATANQGSEATYESGFVIDKFPISRPNLTFSTLTVSNMSPEDSSIYLCSVSLGTGWGGRTEAFFGQGTRLTVV.

This clonotype was seen at least ten times. The rearrangement uses TRBV20-1 and TRBJ1-1, with TRBD1 matching over 9 bases. V lost 3 bases, J lost 4 bases, and 3 bases stayed unmatched. CDR1 and CDR2 from the germline V gene are DFQATT and SNEGSKA (reference sequence). This CDR3 comprises 13 residues. The CDR3 sequence is CSASKGQGTEAFF. Here the CDR3 DNA reads TGCAGTGCTAGCAAGGGACAGGGCACTGAAGCTTTCTTT.

The table lists this clonotype with many counts. The chain recombines TRBV27 with TRBJ1-5; tentatively, D is TRBD1 (5 bases). There are 13 residues in the CDR3. Germline V gene data show CDR1 as MNHEY and CDR2 as SMNVEV (reference sequence). Trimming took off 2 bases at V and 6 bases at J, with 8 bases between the two ends. The CDR3 loop is CASSLRQGQPQHF. The DNA for the CDR3 is TGTGCCAGCAGTTTACGCCAGGGTCAGCCCCAGCATTTT.